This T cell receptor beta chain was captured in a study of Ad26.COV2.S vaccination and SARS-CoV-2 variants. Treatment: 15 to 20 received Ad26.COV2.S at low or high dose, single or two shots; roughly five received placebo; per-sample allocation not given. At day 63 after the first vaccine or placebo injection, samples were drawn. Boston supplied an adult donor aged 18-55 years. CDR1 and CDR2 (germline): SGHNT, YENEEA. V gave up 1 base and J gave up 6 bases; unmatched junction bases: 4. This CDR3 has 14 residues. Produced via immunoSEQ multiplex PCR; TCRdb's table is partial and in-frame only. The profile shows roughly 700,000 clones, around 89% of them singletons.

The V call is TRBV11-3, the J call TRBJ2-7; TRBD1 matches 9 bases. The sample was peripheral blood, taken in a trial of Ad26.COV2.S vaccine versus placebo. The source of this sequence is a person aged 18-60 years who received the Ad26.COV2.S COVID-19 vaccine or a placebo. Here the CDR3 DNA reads TGTGCCAGCAGCTTAGCAGGACAGGGGTCCGAGCAGTACTTC. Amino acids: CASSLAGQGSEQYF.